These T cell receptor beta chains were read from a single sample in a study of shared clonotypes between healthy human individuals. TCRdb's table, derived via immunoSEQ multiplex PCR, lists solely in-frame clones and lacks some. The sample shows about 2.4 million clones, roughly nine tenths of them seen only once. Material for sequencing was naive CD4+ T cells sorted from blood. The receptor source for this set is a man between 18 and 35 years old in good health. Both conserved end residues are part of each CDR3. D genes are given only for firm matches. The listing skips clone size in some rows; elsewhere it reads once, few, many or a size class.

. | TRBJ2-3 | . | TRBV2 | CASSSNTDTQYF | TGTGCCAGCAGTTCGAACACAGATACGCAGTATTTT
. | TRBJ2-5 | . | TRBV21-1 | CASKRETQYF | TGTGCCAGCAAACGTGAAACCCAGTACTTC
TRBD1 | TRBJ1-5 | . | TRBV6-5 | CASSRQGVDQPQHF | TGTGCCAGCAGCCGGCAGGGGGTGGATCAGCCCCAGCATTTT
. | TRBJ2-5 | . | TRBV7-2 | CASSYHRRQETQYF | TGTGCCAGCAGCTACCACAGGCGTCAAGAGACCCAGTACTTC
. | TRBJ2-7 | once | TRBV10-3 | CATGRKDGAYEQYF | TGTGCCACTGGTCGGAAGGACGGAGCCTACGAGCAGTACTTC
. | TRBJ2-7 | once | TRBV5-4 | CASSAGQTSYEQYF | TGTGCCAGCAGCGCCGGACAGACCTCCTACGAGCAGTACTTC
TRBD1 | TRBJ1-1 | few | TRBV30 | CAWSPTGSNTEAFF | TGTGCCTGGTCACCGACAGGGTCGAACACTGAAGCTTTCTTT
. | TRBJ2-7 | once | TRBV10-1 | CASSEGKGYEQYF | TGCGCCAGCAGTGAAGGCAAAGGGTACGAGCAGTACTTC
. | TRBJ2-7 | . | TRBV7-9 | CASSLEGAPYEQYF | TGTGCCAGCAGCTTAGAGGGAGCCCCCTACGAGCAGTACTTC
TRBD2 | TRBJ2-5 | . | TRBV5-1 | CASSLEPSGSETQYF | TGCGCCAGCAGCTTGGAGCCTAGCGGATCAGAGACCCAGTACTTC
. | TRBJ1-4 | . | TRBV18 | CASSPREKLFF | TGTGCCAGCTCACCACGTGAAAAACTGTTTTTT
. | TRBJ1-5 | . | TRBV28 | CASSPQVNQPQHF | TGTGCCAGCAGTCCCCAGGTCAATCAGCCCCAGCATTTT
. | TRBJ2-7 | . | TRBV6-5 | CASSYGAFLEANEQYF | TGTGCCAGCAGTTACGGGGCCTTTCTCGAAGCCAACGAGCAGTACTTC
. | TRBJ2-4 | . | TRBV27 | CASSSYREGAKNIQYF | TGTGCCAGCAGTTCCTACAGGGAGGGGGCCAAAAACATTCAGTACTTC
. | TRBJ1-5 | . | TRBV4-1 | CASSRTGNNQPQHF | TGCGCCAGCAGCCGAACAGGGAACAATCAGCCCCAGCATTTT
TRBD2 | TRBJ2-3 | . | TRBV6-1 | CASRLAGEITDTQYF | TGTGCCAGCAGACTAGCGGGAGAAATCACAGATACGCAGTATTTT
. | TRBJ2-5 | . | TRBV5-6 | CASSLRIRVQGRKTQYF | TGTGCCAGCAGCTTGCGTATTCGAGTTCAGGGGCGCAAGACCCAGTACTTC
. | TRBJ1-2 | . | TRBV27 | CASSGQNYGYTF | TGTGCCAGCAGCGGACAGAACTATGGCTACACCTTC